Listed here are 5 T cell receptor beta chains from one sample, sequenced in a study of vaccination effects on CD4 cells after COVID-19. Expansion of antigen-specific CD4+ T cells with viral peptide pools was carried out by the ViraFEST assay before sequencing. The authors isolated CD4+ T cells after more than eight days of culture. Participants each got two BNT162b2 or mRNA-1273 vaccine doses. No antigens are known for them. TCRdb's copy holds only in-frame clones and misses some; the assay was immunoSEQ multiplex PCR. The table shows about 24,000 clones, with about four fifths occurring only once. Sample: CD4+ T cells from PBMCs cultured with SARS-CoV-2 spike peptides, taken after COVID-19 vaccination. The receptors stem from a human donor who received a COVID-19 vaccine. Some clones in this sample may be carry-over from other donors' samples.

This clone appeared a single time. The chain recombines TRBV18 with TRBJ2-5, with D perhaps TRBD1 or TRBD2 (7 bases each). Germline CDR1 reads KGHSH; CDR2 reads LQKENI. V lost 3 bases and J 5 bases, leaving 19 bases between the germline ends. The CDR3 covers 16 residues. CDR3 sequence (DNA): TGTGCCAGCTCACCGACAGCGGGACAGCCGCAGGAGACCCAGTACTTC. Its protein product is CASSPTAGQPQETQYF.

This chain joins TRBV12-3 or TRBV12-4 and TRBJ2-7; no definite D call. V shed 4 bases and J shed 5 bases, with 9 bases lying between them. The CDR3 is 12 residues long. The DNA for the CDR3 is TGTGCCAGCAGTTCTAGTGGGGACGAGCAGTACTTC. It translates to CASSSSGDEQYF.

The chain employs TRBV24-1 and TRBJ2-5; D is ambiguous. CDR1 is KGHDR, CDR2 SFDVKD, per germline. This CDR3 contains 15 residues. The germline V and J ends were trimmed by 3 bases and 2 bases, with 12 bases remaining between them. The DNA for the CDR3 is TGTGCCACCAGTGATCCCAGGACCCCTCAAGAGACCCAGTACTTC. Its protein product is CATSDPRTPQETQYF.

CDR3 region: CASSLPGLYNEQFF. The CDR3 nucleotides read TGTGCCAGCAGTTTACCGGGGCTTTACAATGAGCAGTTCTTC. The chain combines TRBV28 with TRBJ2-1; tentatively, D is TRBD1 or TRBD2 (5 bases each). V was trimmed by 2 bases and J by 4 bases, leaving 9 bases between them. The CDR3 consists of 14 residues. Germline V gene data show CDR1 as MDHEN and CDR2 as SYDVKM.

The V gene is TRBV28, the J gene TRBJ2-7; no clear D. The CDR3 is 11 amino acids. V was clipped by 3 bases and J by 7 bases, with 7 bases between them. Germline values: CDR1 MDHEN, CDR2 SYDVKM. Here the CDR3 reads CASSFYGEQYV. In DNA, the CDR3 is TGTGCCAGCAGTTTTTATGGTGAGCAGTACGTC.